The 9 T cell receptor beta chains given below trace back to one sample, sequenced in a study of cytomegalovirus exposure and HLA in healthy donors. 13 Jbeta primers and 60 Vbeta primers were used for the PCR. Profiling relied on immunoSEQ multiplex PCR, and the TCRdb table lists in-frame clones only, not all of them. Of 150,000 or so clones in the sample, 84% are singletons; the top ten hold around 0.37%. Sequenced sample: PBMCs. Source of these receptors: a boy between 2 and 15 years old in good health and CMV-seronegative.

This chain links TRBV20-1 with TRBJ2-7; D call uncertain. The germline V gene has CDR1 DFQATT and CDR2 SNEGSKA (reference sequence). V gave up 3 bases and J gave up 4 bases, with 7 bases separating them. The CDR3 is 11 residues long. In DNA, the CDR3 is TGCAGTGCTAGCCCCCGTTACGAGCAGTACTTC. The encoded protein is CSASPRYEQYF.

This chain joins TRBV6-6 and TRBJ2-7; 7 nucleotides align to TRBD2. CDR1 MNHNY and CDR2 SVGAGI come from the germline V gene (reference sequence). V lost 0 bases, J lost 5 bases, and 7 bases stayed unmatched. The length of the CDR3 is 15 residues. The DNA for the CDR3 is TGTGCCAGCAGTTACTCCGGCGGGAGTACCAACGAGCAGTACTTC. It codes for CASSYSGGSTNEQYF.

The chain uses TRBV19 and TRBJ2-7, with 9 bases identical to TRBD1. The germline V gene has CDR1 LNHDA and CDR2 SQIVND (reference sequence). The CDR3 length is 14 residues. The ends lost 5 bases at V and 5 bases at J; junction bases unmatched: 7. The CDR3 nucleotides read TGTGCCAGTAGTCTTATGGGACAGGGTAACGAGCAGTACTTC. Its protein is CASSLMGQGNEQYF.

The V gene is TRBV27, the J gene TRBJ2-5; the match to TRBD1 covers 7 bases. V lost 5 bases to trimming and J lost 2 bases; unmatched junction nucleotides: 5. The CDR3 consists of 14 residues. Germline V lookup: CDR1 MNHEY, CDR2 SMNVEV (reference sequence). The CDR3 DNA reads as TGTGCCAGCAGTCCCGGGACAGAACAAGAGACCCAGTACTTC. Its translation: CASSPGTEQETQYF.

The chain uses TRBV11-3 and TRBJ1-1; 11 bases are a match to TRBD1. Trimming removed 5 bases from V and 4 bases from J; junction bases left unmatched: 6. This CDR3 has 15 amino acids. From germline, CDR1 is SGHNT and CDR2 YENEEA. The DNA for the CDR3 is TGTGCCAGCAGCCTCTCAGGACAGGGGGCCACTGAAGCTTTCTTT. Amino acids: CASSLSGQGATEAFF.

This chain joins TRBV5-1 and TRBJ1-3, with unresolved D. This CDR3 is built from 15 residues. Germline values: CDR1 SGHRS, CDR2 YFSETQ. V lost 4 bases to trimming and J lost 0 bases, with 11 bases between them. CDR3 nucleotides: TGCGCCAGCAGCGCCGACAAGAACTCTGGAAACACCATATATTTT. Protein: CASSADKNSGNTIYF.

The chain joins TRBV5-4 to TRBJ1-2; TRBD1 matches 7 bases. The V gene end was trimmed by 4 bases and the J gene end by 2 bases; junction bases not matched to a gene: 2. There are 13 residues in the CDR3. Germline V gene data show CDR1 as SGHNT and CDR2 as YYREEE (reference sequence). The CDR3 nucleotides are TGTGCCAGCAGCCGGGACAGCAACTATGGCTACACCTTC. Translation gives CASSRDSNYGYTF.

The chain recombines TRBV4-1 with TRBJ1-1; D perhaps matches TRBD1 (6 bases). Germline V gene lookup returns CDR1 MGHRA and CDR2 YSYEKL. CDR3 length: 17 residues. V lost 2 bases, J lost 0 bases, and 16 bases lay in between. The CDR3 sequence: CASSQRLYGTLNTEAFF. CDR3 in DNA: TGCGCCAGCAGCCAACGACTCTATGGGACATTGAACACTGAAGCTTTCTTT.

The chain recombines TRBV2 with TRBJ1-3; 7 bases are shared with TRBD1. Germline CDR1 and CDR2: SNHLY and FYNNEI. This CDR3 is built from 16 residues. V trimming: 4 bases; J trimming: 4 bases; junction bases outside the gene matches: 10. The CDR3 here is CASSVDRGRAGNTIYF. The CDR3, as DNA: TGTGCCAGCAGTGTGGATAGGGGGCGCGCGGGAAACACCATATATTTT. Full variable domain (outside the CDR3, taken from reference TRBV2 and TRBJ1-3): EPEVTQTPSHQVTQMGQEVILRCVPISNHLYFYWYRQILGQKVEFLVSFYNNEISEKSEIFDDQFSVERPDGSNFTLKIRSTKLEDSAMYFCASSVDRGRAGNTIYFGEGSWLTVV.